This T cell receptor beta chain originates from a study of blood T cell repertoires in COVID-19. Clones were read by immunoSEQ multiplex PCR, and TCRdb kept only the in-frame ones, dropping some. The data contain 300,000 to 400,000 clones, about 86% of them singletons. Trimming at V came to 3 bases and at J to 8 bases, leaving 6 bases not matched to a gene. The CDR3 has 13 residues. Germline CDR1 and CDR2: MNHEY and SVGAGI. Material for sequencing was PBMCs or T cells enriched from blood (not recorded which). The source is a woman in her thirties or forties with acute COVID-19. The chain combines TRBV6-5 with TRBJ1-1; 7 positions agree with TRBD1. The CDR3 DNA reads TGTGCCAGCAGTTATGGGACAGCCCAGGAAGCTTTCTTT. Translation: CASSYGTAQEAFF.